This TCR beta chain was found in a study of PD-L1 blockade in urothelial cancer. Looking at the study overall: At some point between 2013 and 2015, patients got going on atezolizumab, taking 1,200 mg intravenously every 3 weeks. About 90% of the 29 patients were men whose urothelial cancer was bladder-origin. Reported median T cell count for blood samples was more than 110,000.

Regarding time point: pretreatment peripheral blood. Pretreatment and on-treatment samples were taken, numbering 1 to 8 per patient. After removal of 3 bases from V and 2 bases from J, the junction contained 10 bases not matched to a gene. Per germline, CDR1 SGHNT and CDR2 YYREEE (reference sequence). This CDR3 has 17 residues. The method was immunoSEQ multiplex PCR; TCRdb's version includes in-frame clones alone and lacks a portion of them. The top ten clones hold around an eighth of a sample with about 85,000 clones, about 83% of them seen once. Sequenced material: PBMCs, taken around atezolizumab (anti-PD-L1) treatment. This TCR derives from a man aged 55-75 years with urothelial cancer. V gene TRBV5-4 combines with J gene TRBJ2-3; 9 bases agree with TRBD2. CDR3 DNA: TGTGCCAGCAGCTCAAAGACTAGCGGACCCAACACAGATACGCAGTATTTT. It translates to CASSSKTSGPNTDTQYF.